The present entry profiles one TCR beta chain with its context. This clone's antigen is unknown. Qualities for individual bases were not recorded, and no much larger clone is one base off. The library was made by the immunoSEQ multiplex PCR assay. For the multiplex PCR, a mixture combining 60 forward primers for TCR Vbeta segments and 13 reverse primers for TCR Jbeta segments was used. A multiplex PCR assay on genomic DNA amplified the CDR3 region of rearranged TCR beta genes. The Illumina HiSeq System was used to sequence the amplified TCR beta libraries as 87-base-pair reads. Turning to the authors' computational methods: In a later analysis, roughly 80 million unique TCR beta chains were counted across the 500 to 850 repertoires, and around 11 million of these chains were shared by at least two donors. A nearest-neighbor algorithm error-corrected the raw reads and collapsed the reads into unique sequences, merging closely related sequences to remove PCR and sequencing errors. To assign V, D and J gene segments, CDR3 sequences were aligned to IMGT reference sequences. For a sequence to be retained, a match of at least six nucleotides was required to both a V gene segment and a J gene segment. A rearrangement counted as productive if the CDR3 had no stop codons and remained in frame with V and J, and every other rearrangement counted as non-productive. Following IMGT convention, CDR3 was defined as the stretch from the second conserved V-encoded cysteine up to the conserved J-encoded phenylalanine. Sequences without an unambiguous match to a single V gene segment were excluded from the earlier analysis of about 600 of the donors. An earlier analysis of 587 of the donors classified V segments as functional when productive rearrangements were above 56.7% and as segregating when the standard deviation between donors was above 5%. A statistical classification framework was built for diagnosing cytomegalovirus status from the catalog of TCR beta chain sequences. In a later analysis, V and J genes were assigned by comparing TCR nucleotide sequences against IMGT/GENE-DB human TR gene sequences. A later analysis assigned CDR3 sequences and most-parsimonious VDJ recombination scenarios with the TCRdist pipeline. A later analysis defined each TCR beta chain by its CDR3 amino acid sequence plus V-gene family, and excluded reads lacking a unique V-gene family. As a way to deal with suspected cross-contamination and a sequencing artifact, a later analysis dropped hundreds of nucleotide sequences that were highly shared and had low generation probability. In a later analysis, a clonal expansion index was calculated for each public chain from normalized within-repertoire ranks of inferred template counts. In a later analysis, generation probabilities were computed with a VDJ recombination model fitted to out-of-frame rearrangements, and the resulting probabilities were checked against IGoR. In a later analysis, TCR-TCR, TCR-HLA and TCR-CMV co-occurrence was scored with hypergeometric tests, and a repertoire-size bias correction was applied to TCR pairs. A later analysis estimated false discovery rates by permuting HLA or CMV assignments 20 times. In a later analysis, co-occurring TCRs were grouped with DBSCAN, and TCRdist sequence similarity was added when clustering was performed within HLA-allele-positive subsets. Repertoires with fewer than 30,000 or more than 120,000 public chains were left out of co-occurrence clustering, as were several repertoires with anomalous nucleotide sharing. Held by TCRdb, this immuneACCESS table contains in-frame sequences only and omits some clones. Under half of the omission traces to an unresolved V gene where checked; the cause of the rest is unknown. D and trimming were read from the DNA, whereas the V and J calls and clone size are those reported in that table. The sample records a few hundred thousand clones, about 80% of which are singletons. The top ten clonotypes cover roughly 16% of the sample.

The record originates from a study of cytomegalovirus exposure and HLA in healthy donors (TCRdb year 2017). With respect to the entire study: According to an earlier analysis of around 600 of the donors, some 180 million T cells yielded 117 million unique TCR beta sequences and roughly 280 Gb of sequence data. An early release covering some 640 HLA-typed donors comprised 250 to 350 gigabases of sequencing data and tens of millions of unique TCR sequences. Of the 300 to 450 genotyped donors, approximately 81% were placed in the genetic ancestry cluster associated with self-reported Caucasian donors. The study aimed to test whether cataloging public T cell receptors could reveal signatures of past pathogen exposure. Using immunosequencing, the study profiled T cell repertoires from 666 subjects and related those repertoires to cytomegalovirus serostatus. In addition to the first cohort of approximately 670 subjects, a separate validation cohort of 100 to 150 different subjects was used. High-throughput TCR immunosequencing, statistical association of individual TCRs with disease status, and machine learning were combined to predict cytomegalovirus infection status. A later analysis re-analyzed previously published TCR beta repertoires from approximately 700 donors and added high-resolution HLA genotyping to study TCR occurrence patterns. In the later analysis, no new phenotypic data were used to find candidate immune exposures; instead, reliance was placed on TCR beta sequences and their occurrence across donors. An earlier analysis of a few hundred of the donors applied high-throughput TCR beta sequencing to assess whether each TCR beta V gene segment acted as functional or pseudogenic. Donor age, sex, ethnicity and CMV serostatus were collected together with the repertoire data. A later genetic analysis took genome-wide SNP genotypes for 398 of the 666 donors and used that subset as a discovery cohort. All discovery cohort repertoires had been generated on a single sequencing platform. Class I and class II HLA loci were covered by the typing at four-digit resolution. Typing coverage differed by locus: A, B, C, DRB1 and DQB1 were typed in roughly 629-640 donors, DQA1 in about 550, DPA1 in over 600, and DPB1 in 450 to 490. About 5 DR-DQ haplotypes were handled as single units for association and clustering, since linkage in the cohort was strong. Across approximately 400 genotyped donors of the cohort, an average of 235,054 unique TCR beta nucleotide sequences per donor were sequenced, and roughly a sixth of those sequences were non-productive.

The germline V gene yields SGHRS for CDR1 and YFSETQ for CDR2. The trim is 0 bases for V and 2 bases for J, with a gap of 9 bases between the germline ends. Including the terminal cysteine and phenylalanine, the CDR3 comprises 14 residues. This entry keeps only the CDR3 DNA: 42 bases, framed from base 1. Points the paper makes about the study in general: The classifier was reported to diagnose cytomegalovirus status with high specificity and sensitivity in both the original cohort and the validation cohort. This cohort had only TCR beta chains sequenced, and the lack of alpha or paired-chain data limited which features could be detected. Broadly in line with IMGT annotations, most TCR beta V segments showed up in productive rearrangements about 87% or about 30% of the time in an earlier analysis of approximately 600 of the donors. Roughly uniform sequencing depth across donors was assumed in presence/absence analyses, although this assumption may not hold. Correlated functional status among segregating V segments might be attributable to linkage disequilibrium, but an unknown experimental factor could not be ruled out. At a false discovery rate of 0.05, a later analysis linked 16,951 TCR beta sequences to specific HLA alleles. A few of the identified cytomegalovirus-associated TCR beta chains were confirmed in vitro to be specific for cytomegalovirus antigens. A cluster of highly shared sequence variants was judged likely to be a technical artifact of the sequencing pipeline. Compared with equally common non-associated chains, HLA-associated TCR beta chains in a later analysis were more clonally expanded and had lower generation probabilities. Because counts were too low, 15 to 20 rarely observed V segments, including chromosome 9 orphons, were excluded from the earlier analysis of some 540 of the donors. The study gave a list of around 170 TCR beta chains associated with cytomegalovirus. According to the authors, the approach could potentially be generalized to other disease states and immunological phenotypes. When HLA alleles, especially DR and DQ, strongly co-occurred, attributing TCR associations to individual alleles was difficult. According to a later analysis, parvovirus B19, influenza, CMV and Epstein-Barr virus appeared linked to several top co-occurrence clusters. In a later analysis, TCR association rates were found to vary across HLA loci, with the most associated TCRs seen for DRB1 alleles and the fewest for HLA-C alleles. In a later genetic analysis, fewer N-insertions in productive TCRs were reported among donors in an Asian-associated ancestry cluster than the roughly 700-donor mean. A further reported finding was that TCR beta sequences accurately predicted the HLA-A and HLA-B alleles for most subjects in the first cohort. Most CMV-associated TCR beta chains appeared to be HLA-restricted in a later analysis, and the HLA associations seemed to be driven largely by CMV exposure. Because HLA typing was unavailable for some donors at each locus, only the typed subset was used in association tests. Across donors, most TCR sequences were observed very rarely, whereas some public TCRs were present in many individuals. Immune exposure information for the cohort was limited to CMV serostatus. Because the 87-base-pair reads could not distinguish some IMGT-functional V segments, including TRBV6-2 and TRBV6-3, those segments were excluded. An association between a missense DCLRE1C variant and V-gene and J-gene trimming of TCR beta chains was found in a later genetic analysis and replicated in an independent cohort.

The cohort was made up of several hundred healthy bone marrow donors. At the time of sampling, every cohort member was nominally healthy, though immune exposures that went unrecorded were likely present. The donor tested CMV seronegative, placing the donor among the 350 or so seronegative members of the cohort. Each donor provided a peripheral blood sample, and peripheral blood mononuclear cells were used for TCR beta sequencing. Genomic DNA was extracted from the blood cell samples with the Qiagen DNeasy Blood Extraction Kit. This clonotype originated in a man aged 40-49 years in good health and CMV-seronegative. In this chain, TRBV5-1 is recombined with TRBJ2-7, with a weak D call of TRBD1 (6 bases match). The sample was PBMCs. CDR3 loop: CASSLGTAAYEQYF. In nucleotide form, the sequence is TGCGCCAGCAGCTTGGGGACAGCAGCCTACGAGCAGTACTTC.